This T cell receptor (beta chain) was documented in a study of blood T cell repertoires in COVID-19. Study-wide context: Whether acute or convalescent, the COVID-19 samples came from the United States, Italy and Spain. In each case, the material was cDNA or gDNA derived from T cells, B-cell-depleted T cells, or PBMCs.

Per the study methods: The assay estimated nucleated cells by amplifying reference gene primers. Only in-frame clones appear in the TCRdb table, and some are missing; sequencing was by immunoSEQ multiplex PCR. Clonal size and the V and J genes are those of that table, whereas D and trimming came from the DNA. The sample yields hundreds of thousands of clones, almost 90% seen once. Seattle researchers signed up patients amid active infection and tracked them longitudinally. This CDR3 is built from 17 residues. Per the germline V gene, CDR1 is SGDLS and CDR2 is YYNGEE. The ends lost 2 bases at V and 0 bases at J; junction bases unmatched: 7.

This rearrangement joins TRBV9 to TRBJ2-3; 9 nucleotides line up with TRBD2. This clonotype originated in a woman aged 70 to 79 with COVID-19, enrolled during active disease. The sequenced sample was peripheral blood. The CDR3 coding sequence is TGTGCCAGCAGCGTCGCTAGCGGGGCCCTTAGCACAGATACGCAGTATTTT. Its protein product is CASSVASGALSTDTQYF.